The 28 T cell receptor beta chains listed next were all sequenced from one sample in a study of blood T cell repertoires in COVID-19. Using immunoSEQ multiplex PCR, the repertoire was profiled, and TCRdb retains in-frame clones only, with some absent. Here the sample spans about 410,000 clones, 90% being singletons. The sequenced sample was PBMCs or T cells enriched from blood (not recorded which). The source of these receptors is a man aged 18 to 35 who had recovered from COVID-19.

This chain uses TRBV2 with TRBJ1-2, with 7 bases identical to TRBD1. The germline V gene has CDR1 SNHLY and CDR2 FYNNEI. Germline trimming cut 9 bases from V and 4 bases from J; bases unmatched to any gene: 8. The CDR3 extends over 13 amino acids. CDR3 in amino acids: CARRGPLGYGYTF. The CDR3 nucleotides are TGTGCCAGGAGGGGGCCTCTGGGCTATGGCTACACCTTC.

For this clone: Other DNA sequences in the sample encode the same CDR3. The rearrangement uses TRBV5-1 and TRBJ1-1; D unresolved. Trimming removed 1 base from V and 0 bases from J, with 4 bases in between. The V gene's germline CDR1 is SGHRS and CDR2 YFSETQ. The CDR3 length is 13 residues. CDR3 loop: CASSLYLNTEAFF. In nucleotides, the CDR3 is TGCGCCAGCAGCTTGTACTTGAACACTGAAGCTTTCTTT.

V is TRBV12-3 or TRBV12-4 and J is TRBJ1-2; no firm D call. There are 12 residues in the CDR3. V shed 7 bases and J shed 6 bases, with 12 bases lying between them. The CDR3 nucleotides are TGTGCCAGCACCCTGGGGAGGGATGGCTACACCTTC. Protein sequence: CASTLGRDGYTF.

CDR3 coding DNA: TGTGCCAGCAGTTTAAGGGGGTCACACACCATATATTTT. It yields the protein CASSLRGSHTIYF. J is TRBJ1-3 and V is TRBV27; the D gene is possibly TRBD1 (6 bases). The CDR3 sequence is 13 residues long. V was clipped by 2 bases and J by 8 bases, with 10 bases between them. Germline assignment: CDR1 MNHEY and CDR2 SMNVEV (reference sequence).

V and J are TRBV5-1 and TRBJ1-1; 7 bases line up with TRBD1. CDR1 is SGHRS and CDR2 is YFSETQ in the germline V gene. After removal of 1 base from V and 1 base from J, the junction contained 7 bases not matched to a gene. CDR3 size: 16 residues. Here the CDR3 reads CASSLLEGQANTEAFF. The CDR3 nucleotides are TGCGCCAGCAGCTTGCTTGAAGGACAGGCGAACACTGAAGCTTTCTTT.

This chain's CDR3 is CASSRPGQGNSPLHF. CDR3 sequence (DNA): TGTGCCAGCAGTAGGCCGGGACAGGGAAATTCACCCCTCCACTTT. The chain joins TRBV9 to TRBJ1-6, with TRBD1 matching over 9 bases. After removal of 5 bases from V and 7 bases from J, the junction contained 7 bases not matched to a gene. Germline assignment: CDR1 SGDLS and CDR2 YYNGEE. The CDR3 spans 15 residues.

V and J are TRBV11-2 and TRBJ2-5, with TRBD1 matching 7 bases. V shed 1 base, J shed 5 bases, and the junction held 4 bases outside the gene matches. This CDR3 region has 14 residues. Germline CDR1 reads SGHAT; CDR2 reads FQNNGV. CDR3 coding DNA: TGTGCCAGCAGCTTAGGACAGGGTCGCGAGACCCAGTACTTC. Protein product: CASSLGQGRETQYF. The full variable domain, rest sourced from reference TRBV11-2 and TRBJ2-5, is EAGVAQSPRYKIIEKRQSVAFWCNPISGHATLYWYQQILGQGPKLLIQFQNNGVVDDSQLPKDRFSAERLKGVDSTLKIQPAKLEDSAVYLCASSLGQGRETQYFGPGTRLLVL.

The chain carries TRBV5-1 and TRBJ2-2, with 8 nucleotides matching TRBD2. This CDR3 spans 15 amino acids. The germline V gene has CDR1 SGHRS and CDR2 YFSETQ. The trim removed 7 bases at V and 1 base at J, leaving 6 bases unmatched. The CDR3 bases are TGCGCCAGCGATCCGGGGGGGAAGAACACCGGGGAGCTGTTTTTT. Its translation is CASDPGGKNTGELFF.

The gene calls are TRBV7-8 and TRBJ2-7; 8 bases are a match to TRBD1. The CDR3 runs 16 residues. CDR1 is SGHVS, CDR2 FQNEAQ, per germline. Germline trimming cut 5 bases from V and 3 bases from J; bases unmatched to any gene: 12. CDR3 region: CASSARYGDRFYEQYF. In nucleotides, the CDR3 is TGTGCCAGCAGCGCGAGGTATGGGGACAGGTTCTACGAGCAGTACTTC.

The V call is TRBV7-8, the J call TRBJ1-1, with D uncertain. Between the trimmed V and J ends, which lost 1 base and 0 bases, there was a span of 15 bases. CDR1 is SGHVS and CDR2 is FQNEAQ in the germline V gene. This CDR3 has 17 residues. The CDR3 coding sequence is TGTGCCAGCAGCTTAGTGCAGACTATACTCATGAACACTGAAGCTTTCTTT. As protein: CASSLVQTILMNTEAFF.

The chain couples TRBV5-4 to TRBJ1-6; TRBD1 matches 8 bases. Germline CDR1 SGHNT, CDR2 YYREEE (reference sequence). The CDR3 length is 17 residues. With 3 bases clipped from V and 0 bases from J, the junction kept 5 bases outside the gene matches. The CDR3 bases are TGTGCCAGCAGCTCCAGGGGGCCCAGCTCCTATAATTCACCCCTCCACTTT. Translated: CASSSRGPSSYNSPLHF.

This chain joins TRBV7-2 and TRBJ1-4; D uncertain. This CDR3 region has 15 residues. Deletions cut 1 base from V and 0 bases from J, with 6 bases between. From germline, CDR1 is SGHTA and CDR2 FQGNSA. This CDR3 is CASSLVRATNEKLFF. The CDR3 coding sequence is TGTGCCAGCAGCTTAGTGCGCGCAACTAATGAAAAACTGTTTTTT.

Only a few counts were recorded for this clone. This rearrangement joins TRBV9 to TRBJ1-2; D call uncertain. The CDR3 runs 14 residues. The V gene lost 3 bases and the J gene lost 2 bases, with 11 bases spanning the gap. The V gene's germline CDR1 is SGDLS and CDR2 YYNGEE. The CDR3 DNA sequence: TGTGCCAGCAGCGGGGGTCGGGGAAACTATGGCTACACCTTC. Its translation: CASSGGRGNYGYTF.

The DNA for the CDR3 is TGTGCCAGTTCCGCAGGAGGGGCGATCACCGGGGAGCTGTTTTTT. Translating it yields CASSAGGAITGELFF. This chain uses TRBV19 with TRBJ2-2, with D maybe TRBD2 (6 bases). This CDR3 contains 15 residues. Germline CDR1 and CDR2: LNHDA and SQIVND (reference sequence). With 8 bases removed from V and 4 bases from J, the gap between germline ends came to 17 bases.

The chain has TRBV7-6 and TRBJ2-5; tentatively, D is TRBD2 (7 bases). The CDR3 loop spans 14 amino acids. CDR1 is SGHVS, CDR2 FNYEAQ, per germline. Trimming left V 5 bases short and J 4 bases short, with 14 bases between. CDR3 region: CASSPARGGETQYF. CDR3 bases: TGTGCCAGCAGCCCTGCGAGGGGGGGAGAGACCCAGTACTTC. Full variable domain (missing parts from reference TRBV7-6 and TRBJ2-5): GAGVSQSPRYKVTKRGQDVALRCDPISGHVSLYWYRQALGQGPEFLTYFNYEAQQDKSGLPNDRFSAERPEGSISTLTIQRTEQRDSAMYRCASSPARGGETQYFGPGTRLLVL.

This chain joins TRBV28 and TRBJ1-2; no firm D call. In germline, CDR1 is MDHEN, CDR2 SYDVKM. Between the trimmed V and J ends, which lost 3 bases and 9 bases, there was a span of 14 bases. This CDR3 region has 13 residues. In DNA form, the CDR3 reads TGTGCCAGCAGTTTCCCAGACACCGTGAGCTACACCTTC. Amino acid sequence: CASSFPDTVSYTF.

The CDR3 coding sequence is TGTGCCAGCAGCCCCGACAGGTTCTATGGCTACACCTTC. Its translation is CASSPDRFYGYTF. This chain links TRBV7-9 with TRBJ1-2, with a possible D match to TRBD1 (6 bases). The CDR3 has 13 amino acids. Trimming stripped 5 bases from V and 4 bases from J, with 11 bases between. Per germline, CDR1 SEHNR and CDR2 FQNEAQ (reference sequence).

The chain carries TRBV10-3 and TRBJ1-2; D might be TRBD1 (6 bases). The germline V gene encodes CDR1 ENHRY and CDR2 SYGVKD. V lost 3 bases to trimming and J lost 2 bases, with 10 bases between them. The length of the CDR3 is 14 residues. The CDR3 DNA is TGTGCCATCAGTGATAGGGACAACAACTATGGCTACACCTTC. Its translation is CAISDRDNNYGYTF.

This chain joins TRBV2 and TRBJ1-5; tentative D call: TRBD1 (6 bases). Germline V CDR1 and CDR2: SNHLY, FYNNEI. This CDR3 is built from 14 residues. Trimming removed 6 bases from V and 5 bases from J, with 14 bases in between. The CDR3 bases are TGTGCCAGCAGCCCTCCGGGGGGCGATCAGCCCCAGCATTTT. Translating it yields CASSPPGGDQPQHF.

The V gene is TRBV10-1, the J gene TRBJ1-1, with 9 bases aligning to TRBD1. The CDR3 is 14 amino acids. CDR1 is WNHNN and CDR2 is SYGVQD in the germline V gene (reference sequence). With V trimmed by 0 bases and J by 11 bases, 7 bases remained unmatched. Here the CDR3 reads CASSESRGQGWAFF. The DNA for the CDR3 is TGCGCCAGCAGTGAGTCGAGGGGACAGGGATGGGCTTTCTTT.

The gene calls are TRBV29-1 and TRBJ2-1, with 9 positions matching TRBD1. The junction had 12 bases not matched to a gene; V was cut back by 6 bases and J by 6 bases. Per germline, CDR1 SQVTM and CDR2 ANQGSEA. The CDR3 extends over 15 amino acids. The CDR3 DNA reads TGCAGCGTCATTTTAGGGACAGGGCTCCTCAATGAGCAGTTCTTC. Translation: CSVILGTGLLNEQFF.

This CDR3 reads CASSLGLGFSGESSYEQYF. The CDR3 region has the DNA TGTGCCAGCAGTTTGGGCCTGGGCTTTAGCGGGGAAAGCTCCTACGAGCAGTACTTC. V is TRBV28 and J is TRBJ2-7, with 8 nucleotides matching TRBD2. Germline CDR1 MDHEN, CDR2 SYDVKM. V shed 3 bases, J shed 0 bases, and the junction held 16 bases outside the gene matches. The CDR3 consists of 19 residues.

The rearrangement links TRBV18 to TRBJ2-7; weak D call: TRBD2 (5 bases). From germline, CDR1 is KGHSH and CDR2 LQKENI. Deletions cut 4 bases from V and 9 bases from J, with 16 bases between. This CDR3 has 13 amino acids. Written as DNA, the CDR3 is TGTGCCAGCTCACAGGGAGTAGCCTTCGCGCAGTACTTC. It encodes CASSQGVAFAQYF.

The chain joins TRBV5-1 to TRBJ2-3; no firm D call. Trimming took off 4 bases at V and 0 bases at J, with 15 bases between the two ends. Per the germline V gene, CDR1 is SGHRS and CDR2 is YFSETQ. The length of the CDR3 is 16 residues. The CDR3 reads CASSMRGTLSTDTQYF. The CDR3 region has the DNA TGCGCCAGCAGCATGCGAGGCACCCTTAGCACAGATACGCAGTATTTT.

Only one count was recorded for this clone. This chain uses TRBV9 with TRBJ2-5, with D perhaps TRBD2 (6 bases). Germline assignment: CDR1 SGDLS and CDR2 YYNGEE. The V and J ends lost 4 bases and 3 bases respectively, with 19 bases between them. This CDR3 comprises 16 residues. CDR3 DNA sequence: TGTGCCAGCAGCCCCCCTAATCCCGGCGGGGAAGAGACCCAGTACTTC. This translates into CASSPPNPGGEETQYF.

The CDR3 DNA reads as TGTGCCAGCTCACTGCAGACAGGAAACACTGAAGCTTTCTTT. Protein product: CASSLQTGNTEAFF. The chain links TRBV18 to TRBJ1-1; TRBD1 is a possible D gene (6 bases). With 4 bases removed from V and 2 bases from J, the gap between germline ends came to 11 bases. The germline CDR1 and CDR2 sequences are KGHSH and LQKENI. The CDR3 has 14 amino acids. Supplemented by reference TRBV18 and TRBJ1-1, the full variable domain reads NAGVMQNPRHLVRRRGQEARLRCSPMKGHSHVYWYRQLPEEGLKFMVYLQKENIIDESGMPKERFSAEFPKEGPSILRIQQVVRGDSAAYFCASSLQTGNTEAFFGQGTRLTVV.

The rearrangement uses TRBV10-2 and TRBJ1-2, with 7 bases lining up with TRBD1. Germline V gives CDR1 WSHSY, CDR2 SAAADI. The ends lost 6 bases at V and 2 bases at J; junction bases unmatched: 12. The CDR3 sequence is 16 residues long. DNA of the CDR3: TGCGCCAGCAGCGGAATTTCCCGGGACAGAAACTATGGCTACACCTTC. This gives the protein CASSGISRDRNYGYTF.

CDR3 sequence: CASSSYGGQGSGTNYGYTF. The CDR3 region has the DNA TGCGCCAGCAGCTCCTACGGGGGACAGGGGTCTGGAACTAACTATGGCTACACCTTC. The chain has TRBV4-1 and TRBJ1-2; 10 bases align to TRBD1. There are 19 residues in the CDR3. Germline-derived CDR1 and CDR2 are MGHRA and YSYEKL. Trimming removed 5 bases from V and 0 bases from J; junction bases left unmatched: 15.